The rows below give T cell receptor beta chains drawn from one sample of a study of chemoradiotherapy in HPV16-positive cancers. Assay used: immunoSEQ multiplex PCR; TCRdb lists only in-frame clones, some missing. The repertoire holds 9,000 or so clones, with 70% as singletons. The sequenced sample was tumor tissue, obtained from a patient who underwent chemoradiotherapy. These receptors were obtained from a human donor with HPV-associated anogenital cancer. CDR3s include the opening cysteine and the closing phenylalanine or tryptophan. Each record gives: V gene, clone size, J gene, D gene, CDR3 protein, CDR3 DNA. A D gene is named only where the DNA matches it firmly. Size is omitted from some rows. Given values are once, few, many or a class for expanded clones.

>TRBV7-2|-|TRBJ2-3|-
CASSSTTSGTQYF
TGTGCCAGCAGCTCAACGACTAGTGGTACGCAGTATTTT
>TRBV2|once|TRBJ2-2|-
CASSRSSIDGELFF
TGTGCCAGCAGTCGATCTAGCATCGACGGGGAGCTGTTTTTT
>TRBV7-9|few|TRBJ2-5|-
CASSFGQYQETQYF
TGTGCCAGCAGCTTTGGACAGTACCAAGAGACCCAGTACTTC
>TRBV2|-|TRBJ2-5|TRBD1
CASRAGQGARGQETQYF
TGTGCCAGCAGGGCGGGACAGGGGGCCCGAGGCCAAGAGACCCAGTACTTC
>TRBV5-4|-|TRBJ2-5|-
CASSFQETQYF
TGTGCCAGCAGCTTCCAAGAGACCCAGTACTTC
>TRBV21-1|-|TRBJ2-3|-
CAITLDSSQVDTQYF
TGTGCCATTACACTCGACAGTTCTCAGGTAGATACGCAGTATTTT
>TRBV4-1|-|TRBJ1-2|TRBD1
CASSQERGGWSGYTF
TGCGCCAGCAGCCAAGAGAGAGGGGGCTGGTCTGGCTACACCTTC
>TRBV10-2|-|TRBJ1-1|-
CASQPPPNTEAFF
TGCGCCAGCCAGCCCCCTCCGAACACTGAAGCTTTCTTT
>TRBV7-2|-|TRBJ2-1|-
CASSLGTVPNEQFF
TGTGCCAGCAGCTTAGGGACAGTCCCCAATGAGCAGTTCTTC
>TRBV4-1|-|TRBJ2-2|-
CASSPFQAGKNTGELFF
TGCGCCAGCAGCCCTTTTCAGGCGGGAAAGAACACCGGGGAGCTGTTTTTT
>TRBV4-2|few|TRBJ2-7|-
CASSQVMDPSYEQYF
TGTGCCAGCAGCCAAGTCATGGACCCTTCCTACGAGCAGTACTTC
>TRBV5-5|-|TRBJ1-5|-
CASSLAPMGNQPQHF
TGTGCCAGCAGCTTGGCCCCTATGGGGAATCAGCCCCAGCATTTT
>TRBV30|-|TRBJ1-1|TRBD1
CAWSEGQGSNFGTEAFF
TGTGCCTGGAGTGAGGGACAGGGGTCCAACTTCGGGACTGAAGCTTTCTTT
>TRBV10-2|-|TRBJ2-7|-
CASSDTVYEQYF
TGCGCCAGCAGTGATACTGTGTACGAGCAGTACTTC
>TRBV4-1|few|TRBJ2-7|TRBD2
CASSQVPGLAGDEQYF
TGCGCCAGCAGCCAAGTTCCGGGACTAGCGGGAGACGAGCAGTACTTC
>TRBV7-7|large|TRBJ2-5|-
CASSLAGVQETQYF
TGTGCTAGCAGCTTAGCAGGCGTCCAAGAGACCCAGTACTTC
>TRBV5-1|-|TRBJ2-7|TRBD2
CASSFTGDGSGRAGGEQYF
TGCGCCAGCAGCTTCACAGGAGACGGGAGCGGGAGGGCCGGGGGTGAGCAGTACTTC
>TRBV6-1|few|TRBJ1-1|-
CASSESSNTEAFF
TGTGCCAGCAGTGAATCGTCGAACACTGAAGCTTTCTTT
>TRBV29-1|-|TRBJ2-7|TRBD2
CSVEQASGSDYEQYF
TGCAGCGTTGAACAAGCTAGCGGGTCGGACTACGAGCAGTACTTC
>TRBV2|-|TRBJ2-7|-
CASSESYSGRYEQYF
TGTGCCAGCAGTGAGAGTTACTCAGGGAGGTACGAGCAGTACTTC
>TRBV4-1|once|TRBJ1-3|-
CASSPTHSGNTIYF
TGCGCCAGCAGCCCGACACATTCTGGAAACACCATATATTTT
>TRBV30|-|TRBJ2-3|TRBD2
CAWALGLAGSTDTQYF
TGTGCCTGGGCTCTGGGACTAGCGGGGTCCACAGATACGCAGTATTTT